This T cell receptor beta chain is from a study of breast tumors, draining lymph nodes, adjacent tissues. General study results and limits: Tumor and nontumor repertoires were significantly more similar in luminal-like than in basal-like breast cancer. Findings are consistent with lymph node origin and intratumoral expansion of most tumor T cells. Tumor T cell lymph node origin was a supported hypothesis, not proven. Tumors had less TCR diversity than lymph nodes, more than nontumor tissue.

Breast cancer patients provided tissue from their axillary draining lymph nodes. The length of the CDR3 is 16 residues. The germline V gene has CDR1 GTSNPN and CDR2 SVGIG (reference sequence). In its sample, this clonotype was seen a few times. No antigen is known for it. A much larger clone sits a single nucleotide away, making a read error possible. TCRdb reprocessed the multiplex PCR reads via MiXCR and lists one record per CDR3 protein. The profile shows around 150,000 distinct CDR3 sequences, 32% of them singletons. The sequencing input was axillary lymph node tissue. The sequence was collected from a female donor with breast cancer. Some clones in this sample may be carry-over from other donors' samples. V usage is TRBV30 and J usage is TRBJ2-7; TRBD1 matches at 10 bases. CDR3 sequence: CAWTLQGDRGTYEQCF. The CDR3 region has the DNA TGTGCCTGGACCTTACAGGGGGACAGGGGCACCTACGAGCAGTGCTTC.